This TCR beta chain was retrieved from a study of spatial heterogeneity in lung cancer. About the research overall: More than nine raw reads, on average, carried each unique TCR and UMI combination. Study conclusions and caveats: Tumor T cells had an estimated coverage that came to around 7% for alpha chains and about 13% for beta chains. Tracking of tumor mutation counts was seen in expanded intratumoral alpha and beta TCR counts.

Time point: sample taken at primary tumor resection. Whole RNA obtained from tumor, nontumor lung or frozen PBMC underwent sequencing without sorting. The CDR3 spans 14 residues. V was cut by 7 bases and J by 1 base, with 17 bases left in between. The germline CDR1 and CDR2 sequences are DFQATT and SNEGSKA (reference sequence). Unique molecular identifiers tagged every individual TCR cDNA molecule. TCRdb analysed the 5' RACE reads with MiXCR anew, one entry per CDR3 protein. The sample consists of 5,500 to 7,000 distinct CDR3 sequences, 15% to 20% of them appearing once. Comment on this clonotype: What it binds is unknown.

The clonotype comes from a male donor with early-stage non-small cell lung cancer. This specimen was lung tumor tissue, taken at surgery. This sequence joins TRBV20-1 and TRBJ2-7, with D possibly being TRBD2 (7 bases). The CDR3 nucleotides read TGCAGTGTTCACCCGGAGGGGGGGTCCTACGAGCAGTACTTC. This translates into CSVHPEGGSYEQYF.